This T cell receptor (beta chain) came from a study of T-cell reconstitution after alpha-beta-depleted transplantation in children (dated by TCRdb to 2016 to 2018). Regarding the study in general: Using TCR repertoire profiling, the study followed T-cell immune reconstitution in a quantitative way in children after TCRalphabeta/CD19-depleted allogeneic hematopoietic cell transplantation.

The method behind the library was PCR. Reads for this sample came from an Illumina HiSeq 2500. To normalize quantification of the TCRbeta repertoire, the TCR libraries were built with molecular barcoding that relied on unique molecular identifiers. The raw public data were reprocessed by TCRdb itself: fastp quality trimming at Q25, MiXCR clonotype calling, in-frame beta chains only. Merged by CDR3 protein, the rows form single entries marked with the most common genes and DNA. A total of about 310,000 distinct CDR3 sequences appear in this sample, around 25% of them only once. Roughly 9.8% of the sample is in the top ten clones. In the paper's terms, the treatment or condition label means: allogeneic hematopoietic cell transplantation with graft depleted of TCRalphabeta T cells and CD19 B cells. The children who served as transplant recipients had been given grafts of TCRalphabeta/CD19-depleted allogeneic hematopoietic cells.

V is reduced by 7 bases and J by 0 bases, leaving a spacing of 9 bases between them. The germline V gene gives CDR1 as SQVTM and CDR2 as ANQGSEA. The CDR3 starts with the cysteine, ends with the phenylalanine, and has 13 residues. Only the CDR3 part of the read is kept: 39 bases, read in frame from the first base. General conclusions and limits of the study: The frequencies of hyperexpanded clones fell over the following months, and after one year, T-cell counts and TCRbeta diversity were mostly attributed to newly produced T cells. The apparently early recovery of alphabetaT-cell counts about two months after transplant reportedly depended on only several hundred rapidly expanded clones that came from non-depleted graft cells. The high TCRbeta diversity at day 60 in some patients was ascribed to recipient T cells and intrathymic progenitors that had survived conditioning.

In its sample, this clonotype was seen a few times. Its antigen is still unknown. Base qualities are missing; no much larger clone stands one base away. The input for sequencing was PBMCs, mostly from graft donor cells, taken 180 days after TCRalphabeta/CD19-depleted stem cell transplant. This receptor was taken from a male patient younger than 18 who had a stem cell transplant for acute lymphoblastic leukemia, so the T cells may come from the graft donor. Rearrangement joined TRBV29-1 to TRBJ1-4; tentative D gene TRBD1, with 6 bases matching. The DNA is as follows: TGCAGCGCCGAGGGGGCAACTAATGAAAAACTGTTTTTT. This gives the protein CSAEGATNEKLFF.